The rows below give T cell receptor beta chains drawn from one sample of a study of identical twins. TCRdb recomputed calls from the 5' RACE reads with MiXCR, one row per CDR3 protein. The data show 400,000 to 550,000 distinct CDR3 sequences, 20% to 25% seen once. The data also belong to a second study, concerning T cells expressing NK-cell markers.

The material sequenced was CD4+ T cells sorted from blood. The receptors were sampled from a woman between 18 and 30 years old in good health. CDR3s include the opening cysteine and the closing phenylalanine or tryptophan. A D gene is named only where the DNA matches it firmly. The listing skips clone size in some rows; elsewhere it reads once, few, many or a size class.

D gene | J gene | clone size | V gene | CDR3 protein | CDR3 DNA
NA | TRBJ2-7 | few | TRBV5-1 | CASSQGLGTFYEQYF | TGCGCCAGCAGCCAAGGGTTGGGTACCTTCTATGAGCAGTACTTC
TRBD2 | TRBJ2-2 | NA | TRBV12-3/TRBV12-4 | CASSPMTSGGNTGELFF | TGTGCCAGCAGTCCGATGACTAGCGGGGGGAACACCGGGGAGCTGTTTTTT
NA | TRBJ2-3 | few | TRBV12-3/TRBV12-4 | CASSLIGWGTDTQYF | TGTGCCAGCAGCCTAATAGGGTGGGGCACAGATACGCAGTATTTT
NA | TRBJ2-2 | NA | TRBV15 | CATSGYRVDTGELFF | TGTGCCACCAGCGGATACAGGGTTGACACCGGGGAGCTGTTTTTT
NA | TRBJ2-5 | few | TRBV7-9 | CASSFGRRTQYF | TGTGCCAGCAGCTTTGGAAGACGCACCCAGTACTTC
TRBD2 | TRBJ2-3 | few | TRBV7-9 | CASTSTGGTQYF | TGTGCCAGCACCTCTACGGGAGGTACGCAGTATTTT
NA | TRBJ2-2 | NA | TRBV3-1 | CASSPADANTGELFF | TGTGCCAGCAGCCCTGCGGACGCGAACACCGGGGAGCTGTTTTTT
NA | TRBJ2-2 | NA | TRBV6-5 | CASALGTGELFF | TGTGCCAGCGCCTTGGGCACCGGGGAGCTGTTTTTT
TRBD1 | TRBJ2-7 | NA | TRBV20-1 | CSAAPGTGGPYEQYF | TGCAGTGCTGCGCCCGGGACAGGGGGCCCATACGAGCAGTACTTC
TRBD2 | TRBJ2-1 | many | TRBV27 | CASSLFSGTSGHSYNEQFF | TGTGCCAGCAGTTTATTCTCGGGAACTAGCGGGCACTCCTACAATGAGCAGTTCTTC
TRBD1 | TRBJ2-1 | few | TRBV6-1 | CASRPGTVYNEQFF | TGTGCCAGCAGACCCGGGACAGTCTACAATGAGCAGTTCTTC
NA | TRBJ2-5 | NA | TRBV18 | CASSPNSGGTETQYF | TGTGCCAGCTCACCAAATTCTGGAGGGACGGAGACCCAGTACTTC
NA | TRBJ2-7 | NA | TRBV11-2 | CASSLSNKDEQYF | TGTGCCAGCAGCTTGTCCAACAAGGACGAGCAGTACTTC
NA | TRBJ1-3 | many | TRBV12-3/TRBV12-4 | CASCNSGNTIYF | TGTGCCAGCTGTAACTCTGGAAACACCATATATTTT
TRBD1 | TRBJ2-7 | NA | TRBV20-1 | CSAMGQGASYEQYF | TGCAGTGCTATGGGACAGGGGGCATCCTACGAGCAGTACTTC
NA | TRBJ1-5 | NA | TRBV20-1 | CSAGTHSNQPQHF | TGCAGTGCGGGGACACATAGCAATCAGCCCCAGCATTTT
NA | TRBJ1-1 | NA | TRBV11-2 | CASSPQRGNTEAFF | TGTGCCAGCAGCCCACAGAGAGGGAACACTGAAGCTTTCTTT
TRBD2 | TRBJ2-7 | few | TRBV3-1 | CASSQGLAGAYEQYF | TGTGCCAGCAGCCAAGGGCTAGCGGGGGCCTACGAGCAGTACTTC
NA | TRBJ2-4 | few | TRBV20-1 | CSARGGASWTKNIQYF | TGCAGTGCTAGAGGGGGGGCTAGCTGGACCAAAAACATTCAGTACTTC
TRBD2 | TRBJ2-2 | NA | TRBV20-1 | CSAYRGVNTGELFF | TGCAGTGCTTATCGGGGGGTTAACACCGGGGAGCTGTTTTTT
NA | TRBJ2-2 | many | TRBV10-3 | CAISDGTPGLLTGELFF | TGTGCCATCAGTGATGGCACCCCGGGACTCCTCACCGGGGAGCTGTTTTTT
TRBD2 | TRBJ2-2 | few | TRBV7-2 | CASSLVAGVGTGELFF | TGTGCCAGCAGCTTAGTGGCGGGAGTTGGAACCGGGGAGCTGTTTTTT
TRBD1 | TRBJ1-2 | once | TRBV6-1 | CASSPWDRSKGYTF | TGTGCCAGCAGCCCTTGGGACAGATCGAAGGGCTACACCTTC